The clone carrying this T cell receptor (beta chain) has only a few counts. What it binds is unknown. The data originate from a study of identical twins. Notes on the study in general: The abundant beta clonotypes from cord blood had fewer insertions, and memory repertoires had none of this.

Via MiXCR, TCRdb re-called the 5' RACE reads, giving one row per CDR3 protein. Of around 480,000 distinct CDR3 sequences in the sample, 13% to 15% were seen once. The ends lost 5 bases at V and 6 bases at J; junction bases unmatched: 12. This CDR3 has 15 amino acids. The same data also contributed to another study, on yellow fever vaccine responses in identical twins.

This chain links TRBV12-3 or TRBV12-4 with TRBJ2-7, with TRBD2 matching 8 bases. The sequence came from a woman under 30 in good health. Sequencing input: CD4+ T cells sorted from blood. CDR3 sequence (DNA): TGTGCCAGCAGTATTTTAGCGGGAACTGTCGGCGAGCAGTACTTC. Protein sequence: CASSILAGTVGEQYF.